The rows below give T cell receptor beta chains drawn from one sample of a study of cytomegalovirus exposure and HLA in healthy donors. Produced via immunoSEQ multiplex PCR; TCRdb's table is partial and in-frame only. In the table there are fewer than 200,000 clones, over 65% of which are singletons. The sample taken for sequencing was PBMCs. The receptors derive from a female donor in good health and CMV-seronegative. The CDR3 runs from the conserved cysteine through the conserved F or W. The D gene is left open where the match is weak. Only part of the rows carry a size: once, few, many, or a class if the clone is expanded.

d_call,j_call,v_call,clone_size,cdr3_aa,cdr3_nt
TRBD2,TRBJ2-3,TRBV6-4,few,CASSDGLADKGDTQYF,TGTGCCAGCAGTGACGGGCTAGCGGATAAGGGAGATACGCAGTATTTT
NA,TRBJ1-6,TRBV19,few,CASRQVDNSPLHF,TGTGCCAGCCGGCAGGTTGATAATTCACCCCTCCACTTT
NA,TRBJ2-7,TRBV27,NA,CASSLYGGTYEQYF,TGTGCCAGCAGTTTATACGGCGGCACCTACGAGCAGTACTTC
NA,TRBJ1-3,TRBV7-3,NA,CASSAGPDGNTIYF,TGTGCCAGCAGCGCGGGGCCAGACGGAAACACCATATATTTT
TRBD2,TRBJ2-3,TRBV5-1,NA,CASSLGLAGGRTDTQYF,TGCGCCAGCAGCTTGGGCCTAGCGGGGGGTCGCACAGATACGCAGTATTTT
NA,TRBJ1-5,TRBV19,NA,CASCVGGTQPQHF,TGTGCCAGTTGCGTTGGGGGCACTCAGCCCCAGCATTTT
NA,TRBJ2-7,TRBV7-9,NA,CASSLASGLSYEQYF,TGTGCCAGCAGCTTAGCGTCAGGGTTGAGTTACGAGCAGTACTTC
TRBD2,TRBJ2-3,TRBV5-1,few,CASSSGLAGSDTQYF,TGCGCCAGCAGTTCGGGACTAGCGGGCTCAGATACGCAGTATTTT
NA,TRBJ1-2,TRBV4-3,NA,CASSQEGQFQGYIF,TGCGCCAGCAGCCAAGAGGGCCAGTTTCAGGGCTACATCTTC
TRBD2,TRBJ2-1,TRBV19,NA,CASSTRTSGASKGEQFF,TGTGCCAGTAGTACACGGACTAGCGGGGCAAGTAAGGGTGAGCAGTTCTTC
TRBD1,TRBJ1-2,TRBV2,few,CASSEMSGGYGYTF,TGTGCCAGCAGTGAAATGTCAGGGGGCTATGGCTACACCTTC
NA,TRBJ2-5,TRBV29-1,NA,CSAETQYF,TGCAGCGCGGAGACCCAGTACTTC
TRBD2,TRBJ2-7,TRBV9,NA,CASSAYAGGSYEQYF,TGTGCCAGCAGTGCCTATGCGGGGGGCTCCTACGAGCAGTACTTC